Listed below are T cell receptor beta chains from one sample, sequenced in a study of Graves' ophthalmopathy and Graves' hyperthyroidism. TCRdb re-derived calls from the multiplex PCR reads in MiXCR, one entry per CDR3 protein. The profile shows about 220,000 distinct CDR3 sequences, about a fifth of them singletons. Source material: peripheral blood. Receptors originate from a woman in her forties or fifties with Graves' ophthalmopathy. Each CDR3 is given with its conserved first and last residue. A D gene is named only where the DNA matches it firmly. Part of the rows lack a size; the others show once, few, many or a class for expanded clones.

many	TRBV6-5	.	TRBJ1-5	TGTGCCAGCAGTTACAGGGACGGATCACGGCCCCAGCATTTT	CASSYRDGSRPQHF
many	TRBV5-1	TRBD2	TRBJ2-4	TGCGCCAGCAGAAGCGGACTAGCGGGCAAAAACATTCAGTACTTC	CASRSGLAGKNIQYF
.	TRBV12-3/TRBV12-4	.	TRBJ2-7	TGTGCCAGCAGTTTCCCCTCGGGTGAGCAGTACTTC	CASSFPSGEQYF
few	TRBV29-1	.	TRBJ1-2	TGCAGCGTTGAACGAACCGCGGACAGCAGGCATGGCTACACCTTC	CSVERTADSRHGYTF
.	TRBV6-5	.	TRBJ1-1	TGTGCCAGCAGTTACTCGTCGAGCGGAGCCCTGAACACTGAAGCTTTCTTT	CASSYSSSGALNTEAFF
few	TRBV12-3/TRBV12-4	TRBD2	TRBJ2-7	TGTGCCAGCAGTCATCGGACTAGCGGGACGGACGAGCAGTGCTTC	CASSHRTSGTDEQCF
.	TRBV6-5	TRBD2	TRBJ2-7	TGTGCCAGCAGTTACTCGGCGGGAGTTCCCACCTACGAGCAGTACTTC	CASSYSAGVPTYEQYF
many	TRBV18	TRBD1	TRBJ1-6	TGTGCCAGCTCAAGCACAGGGGGCGCGACTCTAGGCTCACCCCTCCACTTT	CASSSTGGATLGSPLHF
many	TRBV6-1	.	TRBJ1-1	TGTGCCACGTCGTGGTCGCAGAACACTGAAGCTTTCTTT	CATSWSQNTEAFF
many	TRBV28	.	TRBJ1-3	TGTGCCAGCAAAGCTCCTGGCCCGGTGGGAAACACCATATATTTT	CASKAPGPVGNTIYF
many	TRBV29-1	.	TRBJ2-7	TGCAGCGTTGAGGCCGGGGGCAGGGGTTACGAGCAGTACTTC	CSVEAGGRGYEQYF
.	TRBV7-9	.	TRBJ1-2	TGTGCCAGCAGCCCTGGGCGGGCTAACTATGGCTACACCTTC	CASSPGRANYGYTF
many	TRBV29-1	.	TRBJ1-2	TGCACCGTTGAGCAGGGGCGCTATGGCTACACCTTC	CTVEQGRYGYTF
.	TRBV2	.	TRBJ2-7	TGTGCCAGCAAACCTGGAAGGCTAGCCTACGAGCAGTACTTC	CASKPGRLAYEQYF
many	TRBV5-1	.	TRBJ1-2	TGCGCCAGCAGCCCCCTCTCCCCTAAGGGTGGCTACACCTTC	CASSPLSPKGGYTF
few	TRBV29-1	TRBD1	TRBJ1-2	TGCAGCGTTTCAACCGCGGACAGGCTAAACTATGGCTACACCTTC	CSVSTADRLNYGYTF
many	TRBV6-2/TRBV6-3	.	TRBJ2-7	TGTGCCAGCAGTATATACTACGAGCAGTACTTC	CASSIYYEQYF
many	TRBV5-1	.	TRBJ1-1	TGCGCCAGCAGGTTCGGAACGAACGCTGAAGCTTTCTTT	CASRFGTNAEAFF
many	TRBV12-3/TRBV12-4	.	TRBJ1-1	TGTGCCAGCGGGCGACTTCCGGTGAACACTGAAGCTTTCTTT	CASGRLPVNTEAFF
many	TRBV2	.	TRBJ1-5	TGTGCCAGCGGTGGGGGGACCAATCAGCCCCAGCATTTT	CASGGGTNQPQHF
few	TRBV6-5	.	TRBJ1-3	TGTGCCAGCAGTTACTATCCGGCACAAGATTCTGGAAACACCATATATTTT	CASSYYPAQDSGNTIYF
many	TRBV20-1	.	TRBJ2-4	TGCAGTGGGGGAGCCAAAAACATTCAGTACTTC	CSGGAKNIQYF
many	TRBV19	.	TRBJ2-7	TGTGCCAGTAGTGAGGTCAGAGCCTACGAGCAGTACTTC	CASSEVRAYEQYF
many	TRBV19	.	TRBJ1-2	TGTGCCAGTAGTCGCCGAGCTAACTATGGCTACACCTTC	CASSRRANYGYTF
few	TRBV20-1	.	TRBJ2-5	TGCAGCCCCCGACTAGGCCAGGGGACCCAGTACTTC	CSPRLGQGTQYF
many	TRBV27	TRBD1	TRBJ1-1	TGTGCCAGCAGTCCGGGACAGGGCCGGAACACTGAAGCTTTCTTT	CASSPGQGRNTEAFF
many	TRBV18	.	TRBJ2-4	TGTGCCAGCTCACCTCAGAGGGCGGACATTCAGTACTTC	CASSPQRADIQYF
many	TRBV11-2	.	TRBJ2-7	TGTGCCAGCAGCTTAGAGAGTACACCTTACTACGAGCAGTACTTC	CASSLESTPYYEQYF
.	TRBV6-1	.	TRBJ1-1	TGTGCCAGCAGTGGGGGGGGACGGGGGTCGACCACTGAAGCTTTCTTT	CASSGGGRGSTTEAFF
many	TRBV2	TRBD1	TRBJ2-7	TGTGCCAGCACTGGGCAGGGGGCGTCCTACGAGCAGTACTTC	CASTGQGASYEQYF
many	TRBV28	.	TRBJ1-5	TGTGCCAGCAGGGGCACGGAAGGCAATCAGCCCCAGCATTTT	CASRGTEGNQPQHF
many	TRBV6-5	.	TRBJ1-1	TGTGCCAGCGGGCAGAACACTGAAGCTTTCTTT	CASGQNTEAFF
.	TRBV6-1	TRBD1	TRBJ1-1	TGTGCCAGCAGAGACAGGGTCGCTTCTGAAGCTTTCTTT	CASRDRVASEAFF
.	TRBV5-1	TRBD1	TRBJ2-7	TGCGCCAGCAGCGGTCCGGACAGGGATTACGAGCAGTACTTC	CASSGPDRDYEQYF
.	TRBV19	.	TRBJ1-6	TGTGCCAGTAGCGGCCGGCGAGATTCACCCCTCCACTTT	CASSGRRDSPLHF
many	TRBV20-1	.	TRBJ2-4	TGCAGTTCCCTTGTGGTAGCCAAAAACATTCAGTACTTC	CSSLVVAKNIQYF
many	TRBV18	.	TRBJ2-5	TGTGCCAGCAGCCCAGGAGGGGAGACCCAGTACTTC	CASSPGGETQYF
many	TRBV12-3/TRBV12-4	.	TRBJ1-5	TGTGCCAGCAGTTTAGGGGCAGGGGATTCTGGTCAGCCCCAGCATTTT	CASSLGAGDSGQPQHF
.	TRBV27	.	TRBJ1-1	TGTGCCAGCTTTGCGGGGGGGCTTAACACTGAAGCTTTCTTT	CASFAGGLNTEAFF
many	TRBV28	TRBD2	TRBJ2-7	TGTGCCAGCACGATAGCGGGAGGCCACTACGAGCAGTACTTC	CASTIAGGHYEQYF
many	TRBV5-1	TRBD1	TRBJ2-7	TGCGCCAGCAATACCGGGACAGGGGACTCCTACGAGCAGTACTTC	CASNTGTGDSYEQYF
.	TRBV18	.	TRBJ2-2	TGTGCCGGCTCACCACTCGCTACCAACACCGGGGAGCTGTTTTTT	CAGSPLATNTGELFF
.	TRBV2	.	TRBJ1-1	TGTGCCAGCAGTGAAGAGACATACTCAACTGAAGCTTTCTTT	CASSEETYSTEAFF
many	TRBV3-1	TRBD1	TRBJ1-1	TGTGCCAGCAGCCAAGATCGGGCAGGGGGCGGCGAAGCTTTCTTT	CASSQDRAGGGEAFF
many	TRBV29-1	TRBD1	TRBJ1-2	TGCAGCGTTGAAGCCTACAGGGGAGAGAACTATGGCTACACCTTC	CSVEAYRGENYGYTF
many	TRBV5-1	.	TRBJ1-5	TGCGCCAGCAGCCTAGACCAGTCGGAGCCCCAGCATTTT	CASSLDQSEPQHF
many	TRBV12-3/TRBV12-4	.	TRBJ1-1	TGTGCCAGCAGCCTAGGTGGGCACCTTGAAGCTTTCTTT	CASSLGGHLEAFF
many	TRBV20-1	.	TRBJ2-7	TGCAGTGCTACCCTCCTAGGGTCCGCCTACGAGCAGTACTTC	CSATLLGSAYEQYF
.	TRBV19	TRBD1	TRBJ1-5	TGTGCCAGCCGGGACAGATATAATCAGCCCCAGCATTTT	CASRDRYNQPQHF
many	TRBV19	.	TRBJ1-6	TGTGCCAGTAGTCGATCCGAGACGGCAGGCCAGGATTCACCCCTCCACTTT	CASSRSETAGQDSPLHF
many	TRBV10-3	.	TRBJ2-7	TGTGCCATCAGTCTAGCTCGGTCCTACGAGCAGTACTTC	CAISLARSYEQYF
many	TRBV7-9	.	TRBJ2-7	TGTGCCAGCAGCTCTTTCTACGAGCAGTACTTC	CASSSFYEQYF
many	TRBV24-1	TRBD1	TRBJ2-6	TGTGCCTCGCGGGACAGGGGATACTCTGGGGCCAACGTCCTGACTTTC	CASRDRGYSGANVLTF
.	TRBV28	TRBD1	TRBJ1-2	TGTGCCAGCACACAACAGGGGTTAGCTAACTATGGCTACACCTTC	CASTQQGLANYGYTF
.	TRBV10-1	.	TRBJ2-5	TGCGCCAGCAGTGAGTCCGTCCAAGAGACCCAGTACTTC	CASSESVQETQYF